This paragraph reports one TCR beta chain. Its antigen is as yet unknown. The data were taken from a study of CD8+ T cells in alopecia areata. About the study: The study gave tofacitinib for 6 to 18 months, then 6 months off drug.

Deletions cut 3 bases from V and 6 bases from J, with 12 bases between. Germline V gene sequence: CDR1 SGDLS, CDR2 YYNGEE. The CDR3 length is 13 residues. Isolated RNA was reverse transcribed into cDNA used as the sequencing template. TCRdb's table, derived via immunoSEQ multiplex PCR, lists solely in-frame clones and lacks some. The sample shows 100,000 to 150,000 clones, roughly 55% of them seen only once. The treatment was: oral pan-JAK inhibitor, 5-10 mg twice daily. Specimens obtained from alopecia areata patients comprised lesional scalp punch biopsies and peripheral blood. General study findings and limits: The study found that many expanded lesional clones persisted in scalp and blood during tofacitinib.

The sequencing used CD4+ T cells sorted from blood, collected at week 4, from a patient treated with tofacitinib. The rearrangement links TRBV9 to TRBJ2-5; D gene unclear. The sequence was collected from a human donor with alopecia areata. The CDR3: CASSDRVGQTQYF. For the CDR3, the DNA is TGTGCCAGCAGCGATCGGGTGGGCCAGACCCAGTACTTC.